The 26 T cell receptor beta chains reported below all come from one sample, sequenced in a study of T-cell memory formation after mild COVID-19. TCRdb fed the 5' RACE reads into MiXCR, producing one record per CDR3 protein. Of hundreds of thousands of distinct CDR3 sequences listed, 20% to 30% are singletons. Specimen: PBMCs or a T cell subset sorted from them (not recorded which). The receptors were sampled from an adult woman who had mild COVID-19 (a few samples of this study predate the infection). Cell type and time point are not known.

CDR3 loop: CASSPSGGASSEQFF. The CDR3, as DNA: TGTGCCAGCAGTCCGAGCGGGGGGGCTTCCAGTGAGCAGTTCTTC. The chain combines TRBV3-1 with TRBJ2-1, with 10 bases identical to TRBD2. Looked up from germline, CDR1 is LGHDT and CDR2 is YNNKEL (reference sequence). J lost 9 bases, V lost 6 bases, and 11 bases had no gene match. The CDR3 runs to 15 residues.

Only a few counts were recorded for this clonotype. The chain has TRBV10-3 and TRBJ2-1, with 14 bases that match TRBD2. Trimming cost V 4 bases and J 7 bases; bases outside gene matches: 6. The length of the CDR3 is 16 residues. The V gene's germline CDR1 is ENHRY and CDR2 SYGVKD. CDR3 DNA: TGTGCCATCAGTGGACTAGCGGGGGGGCCCGGTAATGAGCAGTTCTTC. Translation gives CAISGLAGGPGNEQFF.

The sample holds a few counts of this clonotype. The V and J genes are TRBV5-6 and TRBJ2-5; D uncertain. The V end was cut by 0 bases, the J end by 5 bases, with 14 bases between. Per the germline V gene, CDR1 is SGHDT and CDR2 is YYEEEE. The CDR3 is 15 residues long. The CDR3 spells CASSLGLTLEETQYF. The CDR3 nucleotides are TGTGCCAGCAGCTTGGGACTGACTCTAGAGGAGACCCAGTACTTC.

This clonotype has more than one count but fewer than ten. The CDR3 DNA sequence: TGTGCCAGCAGCCAATCCTGGGGACAAGGACTCGATCAGCCCCAGCATTTT. Protein: CASSQSWGQGLDQPQHF. This chain links TRBV16 with TRBJ1-5, with D tentatively TRBD1 (6 bases). The CDR3 has 17 amino acids. Trimming removed 0 bases at V and 5 bases at J, with 17 bases between. The germline gives CDR1 KGHSY, CDR2 FQNENV.

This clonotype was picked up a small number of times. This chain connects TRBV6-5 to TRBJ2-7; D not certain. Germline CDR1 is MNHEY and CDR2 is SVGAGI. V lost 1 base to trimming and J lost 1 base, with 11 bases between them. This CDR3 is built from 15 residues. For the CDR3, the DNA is TGTGCCAGCAGTTACTGGAGAGTCAAGTCCTACGAGCAGTACTTC. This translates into CASSYWRVKSYEQYF.

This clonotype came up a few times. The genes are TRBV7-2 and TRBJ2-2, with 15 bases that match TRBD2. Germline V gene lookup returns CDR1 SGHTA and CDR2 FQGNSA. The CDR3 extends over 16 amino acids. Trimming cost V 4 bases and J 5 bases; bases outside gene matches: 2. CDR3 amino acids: CASSSGLAGGTGELFF. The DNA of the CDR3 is TGTGCCAGCAGCTCGGGACTAGCGGGAGGTACCGGGGAGCTGTTTTTT.

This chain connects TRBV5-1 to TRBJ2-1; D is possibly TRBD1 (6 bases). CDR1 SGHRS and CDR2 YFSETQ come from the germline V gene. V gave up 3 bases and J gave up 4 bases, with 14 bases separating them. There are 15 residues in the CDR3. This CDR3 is CASSSGQGQYNEQFF. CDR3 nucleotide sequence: TGCGCCAGCAGCTCTGGTCAGGGACAATACAATGAGCAGTTCTTC.

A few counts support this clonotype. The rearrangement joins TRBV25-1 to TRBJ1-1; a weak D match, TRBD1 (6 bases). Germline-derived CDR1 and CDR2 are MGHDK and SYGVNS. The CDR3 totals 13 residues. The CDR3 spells CDLTTGKGTEAFF. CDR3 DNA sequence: TGTGACCTCACCACAGGGAAAGGCACTGAAGCTTTCTTT. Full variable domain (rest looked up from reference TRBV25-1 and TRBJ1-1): EADIYQTPRYLVIGTGKKITLECSQTMGHDKMYWYQQDPGMELHLIHYSYGVNSTEKGDLSSESTVSRIRTEHFPLTLESARPSHTSQYLCDLTTGKGTEAFFGQGTRLTVV.

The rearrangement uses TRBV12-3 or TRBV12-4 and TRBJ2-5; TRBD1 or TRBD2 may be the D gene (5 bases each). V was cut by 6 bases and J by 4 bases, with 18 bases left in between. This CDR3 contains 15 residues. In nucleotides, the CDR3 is TGTGCCAGCAGCCCCCAGGGCAGGGCGGGAGAGACCCAGTACTTC. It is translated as CASSPQGRAGETQYF.

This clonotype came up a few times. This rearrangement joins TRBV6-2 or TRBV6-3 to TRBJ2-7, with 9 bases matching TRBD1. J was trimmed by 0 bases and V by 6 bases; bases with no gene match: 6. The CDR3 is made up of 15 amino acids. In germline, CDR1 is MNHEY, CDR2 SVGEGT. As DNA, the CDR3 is TGTGCCAGCAGGAGGACAGGGGCGAGCTCCTACGAGCAGTACTTC. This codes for CASRRTGASSYEQYF.

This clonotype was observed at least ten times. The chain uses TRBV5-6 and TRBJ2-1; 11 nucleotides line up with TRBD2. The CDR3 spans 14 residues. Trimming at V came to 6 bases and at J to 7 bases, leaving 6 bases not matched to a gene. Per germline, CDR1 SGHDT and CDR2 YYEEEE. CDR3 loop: CASTLAGGRNEQFF. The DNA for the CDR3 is TGTGCCAGCACCTTAGCGGGGGGGCGGAATGAGCAGTTCTTC.

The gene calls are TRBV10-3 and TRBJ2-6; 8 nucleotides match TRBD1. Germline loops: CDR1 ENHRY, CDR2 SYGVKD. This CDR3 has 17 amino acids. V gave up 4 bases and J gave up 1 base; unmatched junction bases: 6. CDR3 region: CAISGTGPRSGANVLTF. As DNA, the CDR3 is TGTGCCATCAGTGGGACAGGGCCTAGGTCTGGGGCCAACGTCCTGACTTTC.

CDR3 in amino acids: CAIPPGGEDRNQPQHF. CDR3 DNA sequence: TGCGCCATCCCGCCCGGGGGGGAGGACCGGAATCAGCCCCAGCATTTT. J is TRBJ1-5 and V is TRBV23-1, with D maybe TRBD1 (5 bases). TRBV23-1 is filed as an ORF, its function uncertain. Deletions cut 10 bases from V and 4 bases from J, with 23 bases between. The CDR3 runs 16 residues.

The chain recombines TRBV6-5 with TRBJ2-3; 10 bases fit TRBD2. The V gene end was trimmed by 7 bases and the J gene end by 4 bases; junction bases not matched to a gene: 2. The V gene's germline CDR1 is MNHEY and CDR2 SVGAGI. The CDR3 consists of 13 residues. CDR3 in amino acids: CASMLAGADTQYF. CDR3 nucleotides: TGTGCCAGCATGCTAGCGGGGGCAGATACGCAGTATTTT.

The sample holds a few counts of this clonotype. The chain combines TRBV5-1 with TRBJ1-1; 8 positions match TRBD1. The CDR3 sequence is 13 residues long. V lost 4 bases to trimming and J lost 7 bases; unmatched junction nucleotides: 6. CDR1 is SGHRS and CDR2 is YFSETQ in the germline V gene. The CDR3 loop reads CASSLTGAGEAFF. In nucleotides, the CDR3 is TGCGCCAGCAGCCTGACAGGGGCAGGTGAAGCTTTCTTT.

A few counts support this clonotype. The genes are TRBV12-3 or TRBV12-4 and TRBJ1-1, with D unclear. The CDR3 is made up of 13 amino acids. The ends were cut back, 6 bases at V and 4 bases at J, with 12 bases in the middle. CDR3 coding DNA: TGTGCCAGCAGCAGGCACAGAGGCACTGAAGCTTTCTTT. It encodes CASSRHRGTEAFF.

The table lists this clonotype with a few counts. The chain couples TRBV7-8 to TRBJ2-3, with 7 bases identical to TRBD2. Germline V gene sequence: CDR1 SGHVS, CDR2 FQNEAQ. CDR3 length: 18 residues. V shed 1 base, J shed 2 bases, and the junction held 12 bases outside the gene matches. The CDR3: CASSLGILGSGATDTQYF. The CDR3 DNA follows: TGTGCCAGCAGCTTAGGAATTCTAGGCAGCGGGGCCACAGATACGCAGTATTTT.

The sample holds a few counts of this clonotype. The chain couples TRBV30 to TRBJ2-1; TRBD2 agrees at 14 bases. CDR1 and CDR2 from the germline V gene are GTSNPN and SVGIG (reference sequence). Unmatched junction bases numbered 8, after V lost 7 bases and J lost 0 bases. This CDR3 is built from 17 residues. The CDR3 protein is CAYLTSGGVPSYNEQFF. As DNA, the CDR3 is TGTGCCTACCTGACTAGCGGGGGGGTGCCCTCCTACAATGAGCAGTTCTTC.

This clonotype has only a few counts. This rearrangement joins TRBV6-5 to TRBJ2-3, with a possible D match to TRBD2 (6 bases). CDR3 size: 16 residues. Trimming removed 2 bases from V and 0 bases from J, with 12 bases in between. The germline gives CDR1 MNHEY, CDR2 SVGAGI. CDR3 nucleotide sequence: TGTGCCAGCAGTTACGTGGCGGGGTATAGCACAGATACGCAGTATTTT. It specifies CASSYVAGYSTDTQYF.

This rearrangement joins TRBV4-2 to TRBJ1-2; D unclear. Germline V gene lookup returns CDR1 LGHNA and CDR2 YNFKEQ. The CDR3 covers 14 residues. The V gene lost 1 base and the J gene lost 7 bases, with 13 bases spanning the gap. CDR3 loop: CASSQARSQSGYTF. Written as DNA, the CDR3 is TGTGCCAGCAGCCAAGCCAGGTCACAGTCTGGCTACACCTTC.

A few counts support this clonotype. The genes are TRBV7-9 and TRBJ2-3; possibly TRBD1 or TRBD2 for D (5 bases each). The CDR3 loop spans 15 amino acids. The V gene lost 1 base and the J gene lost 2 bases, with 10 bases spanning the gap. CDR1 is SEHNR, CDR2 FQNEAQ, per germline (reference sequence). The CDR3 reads CASSLGRGPTDTQYF. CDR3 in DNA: TGTGCCAGCAGCTTAGGAAGGGGACCCACAGATACGCAGTATTTT.

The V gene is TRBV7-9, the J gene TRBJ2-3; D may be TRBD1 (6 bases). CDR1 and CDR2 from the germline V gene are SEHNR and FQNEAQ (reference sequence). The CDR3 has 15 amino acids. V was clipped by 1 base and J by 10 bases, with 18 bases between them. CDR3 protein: CASSLGGHRVAPQYF. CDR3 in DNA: TGTGCCAGCAGCTTAGGGGGACACCGGGTAGCTCCGCAGTATTTT. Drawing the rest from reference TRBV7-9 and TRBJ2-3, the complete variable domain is DTGVSQNPRHKITKRGQNVTFRCDPISEHNRLYWYRQTLGQGPEFLTYFQNEAQLEKSRLLSDRFSAERPKGSFSTLEIQRTEQGDSAMYLCASSLGGHRVAPQYFGPGTRLTVL.

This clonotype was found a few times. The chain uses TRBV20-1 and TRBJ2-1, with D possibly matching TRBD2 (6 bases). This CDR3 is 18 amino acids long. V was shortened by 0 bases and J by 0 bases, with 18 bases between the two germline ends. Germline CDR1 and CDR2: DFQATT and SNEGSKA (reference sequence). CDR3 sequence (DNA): TGCAGTGCTAGAGATCCGGGGGTAGGCGGAAGCTCCTACAATGAGCAGTTCTTC. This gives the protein CSARDPGVGGSSYNEQFF.

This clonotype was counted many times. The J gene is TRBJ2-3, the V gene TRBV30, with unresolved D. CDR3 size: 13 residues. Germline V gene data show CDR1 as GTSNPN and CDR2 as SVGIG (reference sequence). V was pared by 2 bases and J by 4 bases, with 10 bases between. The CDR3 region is CAWSSRRADTQYF. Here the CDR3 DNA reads TGTGCCTGGAGTTCACGACGCGCAGATACGCAGTATTTT.

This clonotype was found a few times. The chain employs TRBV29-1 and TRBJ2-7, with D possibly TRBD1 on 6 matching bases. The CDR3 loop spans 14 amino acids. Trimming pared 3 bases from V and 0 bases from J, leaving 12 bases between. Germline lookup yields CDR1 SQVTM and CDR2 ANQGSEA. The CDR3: CSVETGSLSYEQYF. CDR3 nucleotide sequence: TGCAGCGTTGAGACAGGATCCCTCTCCTACGAGCAGTACTTC.

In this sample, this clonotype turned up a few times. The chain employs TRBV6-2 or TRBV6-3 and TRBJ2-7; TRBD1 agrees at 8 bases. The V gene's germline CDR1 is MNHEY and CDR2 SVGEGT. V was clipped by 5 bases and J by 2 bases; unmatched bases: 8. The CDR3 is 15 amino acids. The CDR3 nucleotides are TGTGCCAGCAGTCGAGACAGGGGCTATCCCTACGAGCAGTACTTC. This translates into CASSRDRGYPYEQYF.